This TCR beta chain derives from a study of shared T cell receptors in the human thymus. This table comes from immunoSEQ multiplex PCR, and its TCRdb copy is limited to in-frame clones, with some not included. This repertoire shows roughly 68,000 clones, about 96% found once; its top ten account for around 0.035%. Trimming removed 2 bases from V and 1 base from J; junction bases left unmatched: 8. CDR1 and CDR2 from the germline V gene are SGHDT and YYEEEE. This CDR3 region has 16 residues. This chain joins TRBV5-6 and TRBJ2-7, with 8 bases that match TRBD1. The TCR originated in a human donor. Sequenced: thymocytes. CDR3 nucleotide sequence: TGTGCCAGCAGCTTACAGGGGGAACCGATTTCCTACGAGCAGTACTTC. It yields the protein CASSLQGEPISYEQYF.